The sequence of this T cell receptor beta chain was determined in a study of blood T cell repertoires in COVID-19. Participants came from about 23 US areas, aged roughly 18 to 89 years. Recovery meant two consecutive negative NP/OP PCR tests, professional clearance, or resolved symptoms. The data were produced by immunoSEQ multiplex PCR, yet TCRdb's version contains in-frame clones alone and is incomplete. Of more than 150,000 clones in the sample, approximately 88% were seen once. V was clipped by 1 base and J by 10 bases, with 8 bases between them. The V gene's germline CDR1 is LGHDT and CDR2 YNNKEL (reference sequence). The CDR3 extends over 12 amino acids.

The genes are TRBV3-1 (or the pseudogene TRBV3-2) and TRBJ2-1; D remains unclear. Sequenced sample: PBMCs or T cells enriched from blood (not recorded which). The TCR comes from an older woman who had recovered from COVID-19. As DNA, the CDR3 is TGTGCCAGCAGCCAAGCTAGTGGGGAGCAGTTCTTC. Protein product: CASSQASGEQFF.